The clone carrying this T cell receptor (beta chain) was seen a handful of times. Time point meaning: blood 4 weeks post-SBRT, at nephrectomy. Documented treatment: 15 Gy SBRT to primary tumor, nephrectomy 4 weeks later. Trimming shortened V by 3 bases and J by 0 bases, and 6 bases separated the two germline ends. Germline V gene lookup returns CDR1 GTSNPN and CDR2 SVGIG (reference sequence). CDR3 length: 13 amino acids. This specimen comes from a study of radiation and T cells in renal cell carcinoma. Assay used: immunoSEQ multiplex PCR; TCRdb lists only in-frame clones, some missing. The data contain 65,000 or so clones, about 83% of them singletons.

V usage is TRBV30 and J usage is TRBJ1-5; D is unresolved. Sequenced material: blood, taken from a patient whose treatment included radiotherapy and nephrectomy. The receptor was isolated from a man aged 60 to 75 with renal cell carcinoma. The CDR3 bases are TGTGCCTGGAGGCCTGATAGCAATCAGCCCCAGCATTTT. Translated: CAWRPDSNQPQHF.